This T cell receptor beta chain originates from a study of blood T cells in healthy people across ages (dated by TCRdb to between 2014 and 2017). About the study as a whole: In model experiments, template switching captured roughly one uniquely barcoded TCR beta cDNA molecule for every two T cells. Age-related changes in TCR beta repertoire diversity were measured in the study by deep sequencing normalized with unique cDNA molecular identifiers. Four age groups were formed from the donors: young (average about 15 years), middle-aged (approximately 41), aged (roughly 56) and long-lived (less than 85). Two additional independent replicas of 1 million unique cDNA reads from the same blood draw were analyzed for two donors (one aged 18 to 29 and one aged 80 or older). To avoid experimental bias, donors of different ages were distributed randomly across sequencing lanes. The paper's findings and limits, for the study overall: Observed TCR beta diversity per million T cells fell roughly linearly with age, and a significant reduction was already apparent by age around 40. Conclusive comparison of naive and antigen-experienced compartments was prevented by the profiling of bulk unsorted PBMCs. Estimates of total diversity based on one million sequenced T cells were regarded as lower bounds and as underestimates. Observed TCR beta diversity correlated strongly with the percentage of naive T cells measured by flow cytometry. Compared with the aged group, the long-lived group had more naive CD4+ T cells, fewer expanded clones and increased TCR diversity, a pattern suggesting age selection. Because donor CMV infection status was unknown, age-related changes in expanded clonotypes were potentially confounded.

Donors were 35 to 40 systemically healthy Caucasian individuals from Russia aged roughly 6 to 95 years. Roughly 10 milliliters of peripheral blood were collected from each donor into EDTA-treated Vacutainer tubes. PBMCs were isolated by Ficoll-Paque density-gradient centrifugation, with at least 6 million obtained per sample. Trizol reagent was used to extract total RNA from PBMCs, with at least 5.5 micrograms per sample. For every donor, an aliquot of PBMCs went through flow cytometry to measure the percentages of naive CD45RAhigh/CD27high T cells. Libraries were constructed by 5' RACE. TCRdb shows the sequencer as Illumina HiSeq 2500. A second PCR of about 6 to 12 cycles was run with a J-beta primer mix and a sample-barcoded 5' primer. A unique molecular identifier was introduced onto each TCR beta cDNA molecule by a template-switch 5' adaptor carrying 12 random nucleotides. At least 3 million CDR3-containing paired-end reads were obtained from each sample. First-strand cDNA synthesis was performed from all RNA using the Mint cDNA synthesis kit, with priming by a TRBC-specific oligonucleotide. All cDNA was treated with uracil-DNA glycosylase and then went through a first 18-cycle PCR with the universal primers M1SS and BC2_uni_R. In the authors' own workflow: For normalization, 1 million high-quality reads were randomly selected from each sample, with every read carrying a distinct molecular identifier. Instead of being binned into consensus sequences, reads that shared molecular identifiers were thrown out. MiTCR, with a Q25 quality threshold and the strictest error-elimination algorithm, was used for CDR3 identification, clonotype clustering and error correction. A nonparametric unseen species model with Euler transformation was used to estimate a lower bound on total TCR beta diversity. TCRdb passed the public sequencing reads through fastp at Q25 and MiXCR, retaining productive beta sequences. CDR3 protein duplicates are merged, each entry listing the most common genes and DNA. The V and J calls were not made by the authors but by TCRdb's processing. The sample data list over a million distinct CDR3 sequences, and over 35% of these were observed just once. Of the sample, approximately 17% is held by the ten largest clones.

The V and J ends are trimmed by 5 bases and 0 bases, leaving 11 bases between them. From its cysteine to its phenylalanine, the CDR3 spans 15 amino acids. The CDR3 DNA has 45 bases and is translated from base 1. From the germline V gene, CDR1 is MDHEN and CDR2 is SYDVKM. This clonotype was counted at least ten times. The target of this receptor is not known. No base quality information exists; no much larger clone differs at one position. The sequencing input was blood. This clonotype was sampled from a woman aged 55-69 years in good health. The V and J segments used are TRBV28 and TRBJ1-5; a tentative D call is TRBD1 (5 bases match). The sequenced DNA: TGTGCCAGCAGTGTTCAGGGTTATAGCAATCAGCCCCAGCATTTT. It translates to CASSVQGYSNQPQHF.